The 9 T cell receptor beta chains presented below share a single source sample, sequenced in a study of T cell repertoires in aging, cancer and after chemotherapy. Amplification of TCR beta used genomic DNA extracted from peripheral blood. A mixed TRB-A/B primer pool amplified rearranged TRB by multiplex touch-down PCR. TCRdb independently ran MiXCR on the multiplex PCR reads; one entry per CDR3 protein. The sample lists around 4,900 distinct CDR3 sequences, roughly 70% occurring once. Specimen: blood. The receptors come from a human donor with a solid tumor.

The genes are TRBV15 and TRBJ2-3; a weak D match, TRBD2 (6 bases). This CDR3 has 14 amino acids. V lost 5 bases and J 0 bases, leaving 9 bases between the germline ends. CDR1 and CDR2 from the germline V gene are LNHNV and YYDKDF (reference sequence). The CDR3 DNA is TGTGCCACCAGCGAGGGGACTAGCACAGATACGCAGTATTTT. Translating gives CATSEGTSTDTQYF.

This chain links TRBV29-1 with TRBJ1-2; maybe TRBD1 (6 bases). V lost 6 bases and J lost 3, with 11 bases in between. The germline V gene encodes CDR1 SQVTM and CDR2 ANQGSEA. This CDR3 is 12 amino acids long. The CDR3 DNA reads TGCAGCGTCGGAGCAGGGGACTATGGCTACACCTTC. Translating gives CSVGAGDYGYTF. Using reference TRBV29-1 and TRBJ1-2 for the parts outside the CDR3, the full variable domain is SAVISQKPSRDICQRGTSLTIQCQVDSQVTMMFWYRQQPGQSLTLIATANQGSEATYESGFVIDKFPISRPNLTFSTLTVSNMSPEDSSIYLCSVGAGDYGYTFGSGTRLTVV.

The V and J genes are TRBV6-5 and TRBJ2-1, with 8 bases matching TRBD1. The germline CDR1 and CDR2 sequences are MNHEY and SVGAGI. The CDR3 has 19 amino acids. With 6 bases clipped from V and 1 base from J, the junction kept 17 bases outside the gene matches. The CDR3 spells CASSSRRWTQGVSYNEQFF. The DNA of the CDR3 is TGTGCCAGCAGCTCCCGACGTTGGACACAGGGGGTTTCCTACAATGAGCAGTTCTTC.

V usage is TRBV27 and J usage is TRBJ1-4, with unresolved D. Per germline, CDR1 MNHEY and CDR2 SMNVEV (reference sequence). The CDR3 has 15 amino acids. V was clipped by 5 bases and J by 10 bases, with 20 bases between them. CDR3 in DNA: TGTGCCAGCAGTGTGGAAGCTAAGAGAGATGTAAAACTGTTTTTT. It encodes CASSVEAKRDVKLFF.

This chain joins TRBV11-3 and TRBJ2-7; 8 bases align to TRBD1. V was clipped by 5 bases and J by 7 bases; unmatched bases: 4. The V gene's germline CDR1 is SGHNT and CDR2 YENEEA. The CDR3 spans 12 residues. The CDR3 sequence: CASSRGQGEQYF. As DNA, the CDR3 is TGTGCCAGCAGCCGCGGACAGGGTGAGCAGTACTTC.

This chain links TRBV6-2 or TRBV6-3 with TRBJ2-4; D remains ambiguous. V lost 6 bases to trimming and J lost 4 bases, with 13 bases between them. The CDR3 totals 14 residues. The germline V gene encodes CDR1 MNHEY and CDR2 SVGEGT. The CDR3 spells CASSLDGQKNIQYF. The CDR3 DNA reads TGTGCCAGCAGCCTTGACGGCCAGAAAAACATTCAGTACTTC.

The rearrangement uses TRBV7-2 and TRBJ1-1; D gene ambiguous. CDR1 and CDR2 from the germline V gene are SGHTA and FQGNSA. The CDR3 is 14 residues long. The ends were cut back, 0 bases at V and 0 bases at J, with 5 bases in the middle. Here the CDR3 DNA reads TGTGCCAGCAGCTTAGCCCCGGTGAACACTGAAGCTTTCTTT. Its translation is CASSLAPVNTEAFF.

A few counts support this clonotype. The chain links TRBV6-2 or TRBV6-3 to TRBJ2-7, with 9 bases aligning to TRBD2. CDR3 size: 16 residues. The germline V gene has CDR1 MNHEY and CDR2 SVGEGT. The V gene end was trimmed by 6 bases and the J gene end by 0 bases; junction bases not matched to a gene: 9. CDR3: CASSTTSTSGSYEQYF. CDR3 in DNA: TGTGCCAGCAGCACCACCTCGACTAGCGGCTCCTACGAGCAGTACTTC.

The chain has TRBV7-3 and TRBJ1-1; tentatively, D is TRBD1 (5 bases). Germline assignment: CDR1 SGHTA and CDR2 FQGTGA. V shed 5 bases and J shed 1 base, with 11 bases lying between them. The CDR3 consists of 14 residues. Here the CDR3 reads CASSPGRPNTEAFF. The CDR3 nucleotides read TGTGCCAGCAGCCCGGGACGGCCGAACACTGAAGCTTTCTTT.